This entry describes one TCR beta chain. Losses at the gene ends were 5 bases for V and 6 bases for J; bases not matched to a gene: 6. The CDR3 sequence is 16 residues long. The germline CDR1 and CDR2 sequences are SGHTA and FQGTGA. The assay was immunoSEQ multiplex PCR, and TCRdb's table has in-frame clones only and misses some. The sample has approximately 500,000 clones, less than 85% seen once. The data stem from a study of shared clonotypes between healthy human individuals. The sequenced material came from PBMCs. The chain couples TRBV7-3 to TRBJ2-2, with 13 bases fitting TRBD2. The receptor was derived from a woman between 40 and 55 years old in good health. Some clones in this sample may be carry-over from other donors' samples. CDR3 sequence (DNA): TGTGCCAGCAGCAAGACTAGCGGGAGGTATGCCGGGGAGCTGTTTTTT. Residues: CASSKTSGRYAGELFF.